The entry below describes one T cell receptor (beta chain). How the authors handled the data: Amplification of reference gene primers provided the estimated nucleated cell counts. Clones were read by immunoSEQ multiplex PCR, and TCRdb kept only the in-frame ones, dropping some. Clone size and the V and J calls come from that table; the DNA yielded D and trimming. The sample lists about 85,000 clones, 84% occurring once. Trimming left V 5 bases short and J 7 bases short, with 9 bases between. CDR1 is SGHTA and CDR2 is FQGTGA in the germline V gene. CDR3 length equals 12 residues. The record originates from a study of blood T cell repertoires in COVID-19. About the study: Collection of acute and convalescent COVID-19 samples took place in the United States, Italy and Spain. In each case, the material was cDNA or gDNA derived from T cells, B-cell-depleted T cells, or PBMCs.

The rearrangement links TRBV7-3 to TRBJ2-1; TRBD1 might be the D (6 bases). Sequences were obtained from peripheral blood. The sequence came from a human donor in a cohort sampled during active COVID-19. CDR3 coding DNA: TGTGCCAGCAGCGTCCAGGGGAATGAGCAGTTCTTC. Translating it yields CASSVQGNEQFF.